Below are 12 T cell receptor beta chains sequenced from a single sample in a study of blood T cell repertoires in COVID-19. Produced via immunoSEQ multiplex PCR; TCRdb's table is partial and in-frame only. The sample contains 250,000 to 400,000 clones, almost 90% of which appear only once. The sample consisted of peripheral blood. These receptors came from a woman between 25 and 40 years old with COVID-19, enrolled during active disease.

The V gene is TRBV5-1, the J gene TRBJ1-1, with 7 bases aligning to TRBD1. V shed 5 bases and J 1 base; nucleotides not matched to a gene: 5. The CDR3 spans 14 residues. Germline assignment: CDR1 SGHRS and CDR2 YFSETQ. CDR3 protein: CASRMGQTNTEAFF. Written as DNA, the CDR3 is TGCGCCAGCAGAATGGGACAGACGAACACTGAAGCTTTCTTT. Full variable domain (rest looked up from reference TRBV5-1 and TRBJ1-1): KAGVTQTPRYLIKTRGQQVTLSCSPISGHRSVSWYQQTPGQGLQFLFEYFSETQRNKGNFPGRFSGRQFSNSRSEMNVSTLELGDSALYLCASRMGQTNTEAFFGQGTRLTVV.

The chain has TRBV5-1 and TRBJ2-7; D possibly corresponds to TRBD1 (6 bases). The germline V gene encodes CDR1 SGHRS and CDR2 YFSETQ. The CDR3 has 13 amino acids. V lost 0 bases and J 6 bases, leaving 10 bases between the germline ends. CDR3 loop: CASSLDQGTEQYF. DNA of the CDR3: TGCGCCAGCAGCTTGGATCAGGGGACCGAGCAGTACTTC.

The chain uses TRBV5-8 and TRBJ1-1; D remains unclear. This CDR3 has 13 residues. Trimming left V 0 bases short and J 1 base short, with 4 bases between. CDR1 and CDR2 (germline): SGHTS, YDEGEE. In DNA, the CDR3 is TGTGCCAGCAGCTTGGGGGCGAACACTGAAGCTTTCTTT. Its protein is CASSLGANTEAFF.

The rearrangement links TRBV19 to TRBJ1-1; tentative D call: TRBD1 (6 bases). Germline V gene lookup returns CDR1 LNHDA and CDR2 SQIVND (reference sequence). The CDR3 consists of 13 residues. V lost 10 bases and J lost 1, with 13 bases in between. The CDR3: CATKTGPNTEAFF. CDR3 DNA: TGTGCCACAAAGACAGGTCCGAACACTGAAGCTTTCTTT.

The CDR3: CASSSGGTSHNEQFF. For the CDR3, the DNA is TGCGCCAGCAGCTCGGGGGGGACTAGTCACAATGAGCAGTTCTTC. The rearrangement links TRBV5-1 to TRBJ2-1, with TRBD2 identical over 8 bases. V lost 3 bases and J lost 5; bases outside the gene matches: 7. The CDR3 contains 15 residues. CDR1 SGHRS and CDR2 YFSETQ come from the germline V gene.

The rearrangement uses TRBV12-3 or TRBV12-4 and TRBJ1-1, with a possible D match to TRBD1 (5 bases). V was cut by 3 bases and J by 7 bases, with 12 bases left in between. CDR3 length equals 13 residues. CDR3 residues: CASSFQGGLEAFF. CDR3 nucleotides: TGTGCCAGCAGTTTCCAGGGCGGCCTTGAAGCTTTCTTT.

This clone has just one count. The chain carries TRBV3-1 (or the pseudogene TRBV3-2) and TRBJ1-5; 8 nucleotides agree with TRBD1. Germline V lookup: CDR1 LGHDT, CDR2 YNNKEL (reference sequence). This CDR3 is built from 13 residues. V lost 4 bases, J lost 7 bases, and 3 bases stayed unmatched. The CDR3 protein is CASSLDRGQPQHF. In DNA form, the CDR3 reads TGTGCCAGCAGCCTTGACAGGGGCCAGCCCCAGCATTTT.

The chain has TRBV28 and TRBJ1-2; D is unresolved. The V gene lost 5 bases and the J gene lost 6 bases, with 22 bases spanning the gap. Germline V gives CDR1 MDHEN, CDR2 SYDVKM. The CDR3 length is 16 residues. CDR3 amino acids: CASSHPRGSGNNGYTF. In DNA form, the CDR3 reads TGTGCCAGCAGTCATCCACGCGGGTCGGGAAACAATGGCTACACCTTC.

The rearrangement links TRBV27 to TRBJ2-2; 7 bases align to TRBD1. The CDR3 has 15 amino acids. V lost 6 bases, J lost 7 bases, and 11 bases stayed unmatched. Germline V gene lookup returns CDR1 MNHEY and CDR2 SMNVEV (reference sequence). CDR3 amino acids: CASSDAMTGLGELFF. In nucleotides, the CDR3 is TGTGCCAGCAGCGACGCGATGACAGGGCTCGGGGAGCTGTTTTTT.

The chain combines TRBV6-1 with TRBJ2-2; 7 positions agree with TRBD1. Per the germline V gene, CDR1 is MNHNS and CDR2 is SASEGT. V trimming: 2 bases; J trimming: 7 bases; junction bases outside the gene matches: 10. There are 16 residues in the CDR3. For the CDR3, the DNA is TGTGCCAGCAGTGAAATTACAGGGGTAGGGATCGGGGAGCTGTTTTTT. Encoded protein: CASSEITGVGIGELFF.

A single count supports this clone. V usage is TRBV6-1 and J usage is TRBJ1-1; 7 nucleotides agree with TRBD1. There are 16 residues in the CDR3. CDR1 is MNHNS, CDR2 SASEGT, per germline. The V gene end was trimmed by 3 bases and the J gene end by 1 base; junction bases not matched to a gene: 8. CDR3 loop: CASSEGWAGGNTEAFF. The CDR3 DNA reads TGTGCCAGCAGTGAGGGATGGGCAGGGGGGAACACTGAAGCTTTCTTT.

The gene calls are TRBV28 and TRBJ2-5, with 7 bases fitting TRBD2. The CDR3 loop spans 14 amino acids. Trimming cost V 3 bases and J 3 bases; bases outside gene matches: 4. The germline V gene encodes CDR1 MDHEN and CDR2 SYDVKM. The CDR3 protein is CASSFRGSKETQYF. In nucleotides, the CDR3 is TGTGCCAGCAGTTTTCGCGGGAGTAAAGAGACCCAGTACTTC.